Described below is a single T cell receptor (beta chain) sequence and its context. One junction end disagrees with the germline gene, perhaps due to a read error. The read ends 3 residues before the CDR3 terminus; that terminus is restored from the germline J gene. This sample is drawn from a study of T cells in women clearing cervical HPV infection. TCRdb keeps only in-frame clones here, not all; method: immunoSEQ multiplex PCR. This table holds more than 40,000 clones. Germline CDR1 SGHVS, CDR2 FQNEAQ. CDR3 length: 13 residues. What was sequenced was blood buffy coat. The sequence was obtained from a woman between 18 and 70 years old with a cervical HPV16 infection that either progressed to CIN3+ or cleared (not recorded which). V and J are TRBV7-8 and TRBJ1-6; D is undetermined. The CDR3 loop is CASSLGQNSSLHF. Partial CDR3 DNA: TGTGCCAGCAGCTTAGGTCAAAATTCATCC.